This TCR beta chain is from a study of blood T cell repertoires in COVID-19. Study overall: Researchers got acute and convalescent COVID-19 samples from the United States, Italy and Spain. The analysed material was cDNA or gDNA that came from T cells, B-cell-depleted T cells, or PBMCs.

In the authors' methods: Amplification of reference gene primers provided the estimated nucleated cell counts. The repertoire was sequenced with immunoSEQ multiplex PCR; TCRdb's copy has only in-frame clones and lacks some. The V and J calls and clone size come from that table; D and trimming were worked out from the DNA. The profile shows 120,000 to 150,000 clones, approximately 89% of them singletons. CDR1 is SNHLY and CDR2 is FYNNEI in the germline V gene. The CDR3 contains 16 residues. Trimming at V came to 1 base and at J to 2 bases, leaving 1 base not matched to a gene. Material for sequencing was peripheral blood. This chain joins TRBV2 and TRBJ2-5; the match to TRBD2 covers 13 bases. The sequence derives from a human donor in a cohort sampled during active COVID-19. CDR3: CASSEELAGGQETQYF. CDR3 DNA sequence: TGTGCCAGCAGTGAAGAACTAGCGGGGGGGCAAGAGACCCAGTACTTC.